These T cell receptor beta chains were read from a single sample in a study of cytotoxic CD8 clonotypes in ibrutinib-treated CLL. Sequenced by immunoSEQ multiplex PCR; TCRdb stores in-frame clones only, minus some. This table holds 110,000 to 150,000 clones, 60% to 85% found once. The specimen was PBMCs, collected after 24 months of ibrutinib treatment. These receptors came from a human donor with chronic lymphocytic leukemia. Each CDR3 is given without its conserved first and last residue.

TRBV7-8,TRBJ1-2,ASNPRRQGAFGNYGYT
TRBV7-2,TRBJ2-4,ASSSRTSGNNIQY
TRBV19,TRBJ2-3,ASSMGLAVWEDTQY
TRBV28,TRBJ1-5,ASSSPSRGNQPQH
TRBV11-2,TRBJ1-2,ASSLGAWRGSNYGYT
TRBV11-1,TRBJ2-1,ASSLAGQGNEQF
TRBV30,TRBJ2-1,AWSTLGGSEQF
TRBV19,TRBJ2-5,ASSMGTSGGQETQY
TRBV19,TRBJ2-3,ASRPQGGTQY
TRBV6-1,TRBJ2-1,ASSEIGGQF
TRBV28,TRBJ1-5,ACGLGRPQPQH
TRBV25-1,TRBJ2-2,ASSEWGGTGELF
TRBV6-6,TRBJ1-2,ASRSPGQNYGYT
TRBV10-2,TRBJ2-7,ASRTSGSYEQY
TRBV18,TRBJ2-5,ASSPPTRKETQY
TRBV30,TRBJ1-3,AWGGPPGIY
TRBV6-6,TRBJ2-5,ASRMVAGETQY
TRBV5-1,TRBJ2-7,ASTGGFSDEQY
TRBV2,TRBJ2-5,ASRADSTRGTQY
TRBV5-1,TRBJ2-7,ASARGGTGGVYEQY
TRBV4-1,TRBJ2-5,ASSREGTQY
TRBV2,TRBJ1-4,ASSEGGAVEKLF
TRBV29-1,TRBJ2-5,SVGGETQY
TRBV6-5,TRBJ1-2,ASSYSYTEGYT
TRBV2,TRBJ2-7,ASSGSYEQY
TRBV5-4,TRBJ1-5,ASSLDSNQPQH
TRBV21-1,TRBJ2-1,ASSKGVSRGQF
TRBV5-1,TRBJ1-5,ASSPRGGNQPQH
TRBV27,TRBJ2-1,ASSPRQTSSYNEQF
TRBV30,TRBJ1-1,AWSPSHRGAEAF
TRBV5-1,TRBJ2-2,ASSPASGGAPGTGELF
TRBV25-1,TRBJ2-5,ASSDQGAGETQY
TRBV6-6,TRBJ2-7,ASSYSPGEQY
TRBV4-2,TRBJ2-5,ASSPGLETQY
TRBV18,TRBJ1-2,ASSPPHLTRLANYGYT
TRBV28,TRBJ2-6,ASSFLGAGANVLT
TRBV28,TRBJ2-7,ASSLFSYEQY
TRBV7-6,TRBJ1-6,ASSSGGQNNNSPLH
TRBV2,TRBJ2-7,ASSPTGGRHEQY
TRBV5-1,TRBJ2-1,ASRPSGGLNEQF
TRBV19,TRBJ2-1,ASTRGGPQTYNEQF
TRBV5-4,TRBJ2-7,ASSGGADPYEQY
TRBV5-1,TRBJ1-1,ASSQGQGITEAF
TRBV19,TRBJ1-2,ASSIGQYYGYT
TRBV6-6,TRBJ1-1,ASSWARADTEAF
TRBV5-1,TRBJ2-3,ASGGIGGTGTDTQY
TRBV6-1,TRBJ2-5,ASSPRTGGQETQY
TRBV6-4,TRBJ2-1,ASSRGLAETNEQF
TRBV19,TRBJ2-7,ASSIGTAPIYEQY
TRBV7-9,TRBJ1-4,ASSLNRDSNEKLF
TRBV11-2,TRBJ2-5,ASSLRRVRTQETQY
TRBV11-3,TRBJ2-2,ASSPSGTGRAGELF
TRBV7-2,TRBJ2-7,ASSLVGAPEQY
TRBV5-8,TRBJ2-7,ASSLVGRRYEQY
TRBV7-9,TRBJ1-1,ASSWRGLEAF